The next 7 T cell receptor beta chains were all read from a single sample in a study of shared clonotypes between healthy human individuals. Some clones are missing from TCRdb's copy, which holds only in-frame ones; the method was immunoSEQ multiplex PCR. The repertoire holds roughly 1,500,000 clones, with 98% as singletons. Sequenced: naive CD4+ T cells sorted from blood. Regarding subset: CD45RA+ positively selected. Receptors were obtained from a man aged 30 to 39 in good health.

The chain couples TRBV27 to TRBJ2-7; perhaps TRBD2 as D (5 bases). With 3 bases removed from V and 1 base from J, the gap between germline ends came to 13 bases. The CDR3 runs to 15 residues. CDR1 and CDR2 (germline): MNHEY, SMNVEV (reference sequence). In DNA, the CDR3 is TGTGCCAGCAGTTTTTCGGGAAAGACATCCTACGAGCAGTACTTC. Translating it yields CASSFSGKTSYEQYF.

This chain uses TRBV9 with TRBJ2-1; 7 nucleotides align to TRBD1. V trimming: 3 bases; J trimming: 0 bases; junction bases outside the gene matches: 12. The CDR3 totals 18 residues. CDR1 and CDR2 (germline): SGDLS, YYNGEE. The DNA for the CDR3 is TGTGCCAGCAGCGCATATAGGGGGCGCTTTAGCTCCTACAATGAGCAGTTCTTC. Its protein is CASSAYRGRFSSYNEQFF.

This clone was picked up one time. The chain couples TRBV5-6 to TRBJ2-1; D call uncertain. The CDR3 sequence is 12 residues long. V lost 4 bases to trimming and J lost 7 bases, with 9 bases between them. Germline assignment: CDR1 SGHDT and CDR2 YYEEEE. CDR3 residues: CASSLGWNEQFF. The DNA of the CDR3 is TGTGCCAGCAGCCTAGGGTGGAATGAGCAGTTCTTC.

The V call is TRBV19, the J call TRBJ2-1; D unresolved. The CDR3 totals 13 residues. Trimming shortened V by 8 bases and J by 6 bases, and 14 bases separated the two germline ends. Germline lookup yields CDR1 LNHDA and CDR2 SQIVND (reference sequence). The CDR3 DNA sequence: TGTGCCAGTCAGGTCGGCCTACGCAATGAGCAGTTCTTC. It translates to CASQVGLRNEQFF.

CDR3 nucleotides: TGCAGCGTTCAGACAGGGACCAATCAGCCCCAGCATTTT. Translating gives CSVQTGTNQPQHF. V and J are TRBV29-1 and TRBJ1-5; 7 bases are a match to TRBD1. V trimming: 5 bases; J trimming: 3 bases; junction bases outside the gene matches: 4. CDR1 SQVTM and CDR2 ANQGSEA come from the germline V gene. The CDR3 contains 13 residues.

V gene TRBV29-1 combines with J gene TRBJ2-1; 7 nucleotides line up with TRBD1. Germline CDR1 reads SQVTM; CDR2 reads ANQGSEA. This CDR3 spans 14 amino acids. V shed 7 bases, J shed 7 bases, and the junction held 13 bases outside the gene matches. CDR3: CSGQRQGRLNEQFF. The CDR3 nucleotides read TGCAGCGGCCAAAGACAGGGAAGGTTGAATGAGCAGTTCTTC.

The chain recombines TRBV6-6 with TRBJ1-2; D is unresolved. With 5 bases removed from V and 3 bases from J, the gap between germline ends came to 10 bases. Germline CDR1 and CDR2: MNHNY and SVGAGI (reference sequence). The CDR3 sequence is 13 residues long. CDR3 sequence: CASSTVPDYGYTF. CDR3 bases: TGTGCCAGCAGTACGGTCCCAGACTATGGCTACACCTTC.